The subject of this entry is one T cell receptor (beta chain). Generated by immunoSEQ multiplex PCR, the TCRdb table keeps only in-frame clones and is missing some. The table has about 59,000 clones, around 87% seen once; the top ten hold about 13%. The data were obtained in a study of control samples from healthy donors and cancer patients. Germline lookup yields CDR1 SGHKS and CDR2 YYEKEE (reference sequence). J gave up 5 bases and V 2 bases, and 17 bases lay outside the gene matches. The CDR3 runs 20 residues. The gene calls are TRBV5-5 and TRBJ2-5; 14 bases are a match to TRBD2. The receptor was isolated from a woman aged 55-70 years with lung cancer. Sequenced: PBMCs. The CDR3 nucleotides are TGTGCCAGCAGCTTTTACCTCCCCTCCGGGACTAGCGGGAGAGGCGAGACCCAGTACTTC. Amino acids: CASSFYLPSGTSGRGETQYF. The full variable domain, rest sourced from reference TRBV5-5 and TRBJ2-5, is DAGVTQSPTHLIKTRGQQVTLRCSPISGHKSVSWYQQVLGQGPQFIFQYYEKEERGRGNFPDRFSARQFPNYSSELNVNALLLGDSALYLCASSFYLPSGTSGRGETQYFGPGTRLLVL.